A single sample is the source of the 30 T cell receptor beta chains below, sequenced in a study of cytomegalovirus exposure and HLA in healthy donors. It was with 60 Vbeta and 13 Jbeta primers that the PCR ran. TCRdb's table, derived via immunoSEQ multiplex PCR, lists solely in-frame clones and lacks some. The profile covers 100,000 to 150,000 clones, with about 72% appearing a single time and approximately 1.5% taken by the ten largest. The sample consisted of PBMCs. These receptors were collected from a female donor in good health and CMV-seronegative.

The chain carries TRBV28 and TRBJ2-5, with 8 bases aligning to TRBD2. The CDR3 sequence is 14 residues long. Trimming removed 5 bases from V and 4 bases from J; junction bases left unmatched: 6. Germline lookup yields CDR1 MDHEN and CDR2 SYDVKM. As DNA, the CDR3 is TGTGCCAGCAGTACAACTAGCGGACTAGAGACCCAGTACTTC. Translation gives CASSTTSGLETQYF.

This clone was seen only a few times. This chain uses TRBV4-3 with TRBJ1-4, with 9 positions matching TRBD1. This CDR3 region has 15 residues. The germline gives CDR1 LGHNA, CDR2 YSLEER. The J segment lost 7 bases and the V segment lost 3 bases, leaving 6 bases of the junction unmatched. Here the CDR3 DNA reads TGCGCCAGCAGCCAGGGGACAGGGTGGCGTGAAAAACTGTTTTTT. Its translation is CASSQGTGWREKLFF.

The rearrangement joins TRBV7-9 to TRBJ1-2; 9 bases line up with TRBD1. The germline V gene has CDR1 SEHNR and CDR2 FQNEAQ (reference sequence). CDR3 length equals 15 residues. The J segment lost 6 bases and the V segment lost 1 base, leaving 6 bases of the junction unmatched. CDR3 nucleotide sequence: TGTGCCAGCAGCTTAGTAACAGGGGGCGCGGATGGCTACACCTTC. This sequence encodes CASSLVTGGADGYTF.

V is TRBV28 and J is TRBJ1-1; 9 nucleotides line up with TRBD1. Germline values: CDR1 MDHEN, CDR2 SYDVKM. CDR3 size: 17 residues. The junction had 10 bases not matched to a gene; V was cut back by 2 bases and J by 3 bases. The CDR3 DNA reads as TGTGCCAGCAGTTTACGGGTCGGGACAGGGATTCACACTGAAGCTTTCTTT. This gives the protein CASSLRVGTGIHTEAFF.

In this sample, this clone turned up once. CDR3: CASSPRDNYGYTF. The DNA of the CDR3 is TGCGCCAGCAGCCCCAGGGATAACTATGGCTACACCTTC. This chain connects TRBV4-1 to TRBJ1-2; D is possibly TRBD1 (5 bases). The ends were cut back, 4 bases at V and 1 base at J, with 7 bases in the middle. Germline V CDR1 and CDR2: MGHRA, YSYEKL. This CDR3 has 13 residues.

The chain has TRBV28 and TRBJ2-7, with D maybe TRBD2 (5 bases). Trimming left V 6 bases short and J 2 bases short, with 5 bases between. The CDR3 has 11 amino acids. CDR1 and CDR2 from the germline V gene are MDHEN and SYDVKM. DNA for the CDR3: TGTGCCAGCAGACTAGCCTACGAGCAGTACTTC. It translates to CASRLAYEQYF.

V and J are TRBV5-1 and TRBJ2-7; D remains ambiguous. The CDR3 has 14 amino acids. In germline, CDR1 is SGHRS, CDR2 YFSETQ. V was trimmed by 0 bases and J by 4 bases, leaving 11 bases between them. The CDR3 bases are TGCGCCAGCAGCTTGGCCGTGGCTTCGTACGAGCAGTACTTC. This translates into CASSLAVASYEQYF.

The chain is built from TRBV4-1 and TRBJ1-2, with 7 bases fitting TRBD1. Germline V gene sequence: CDR1 MGHRA, CDR2 YSYEKL. The CDR3 has 15 residues. The trim removed 7 bases at V and 0 bases at J, leaving 8 bases unmatched. CDR3 nucleotides: TGCGCCAGCACCCTCGGGCAGGGGGCTAACTATGGCTACACCTTC. It codes for CASTLGQGANYGYTF.

The chain has TRBV7-2 and TRBJ1-2, with a possible D match to TRBD1 (5 bases). This CDR3 is 14 amino acids long. Germline V gene sequence: CDR1 SGHTA, CDR2 FQGNSA. Between the trimmed V and J ends, which lost 2 bases and 12 bases, there was a span of 19 bases. The CDR3 region has the DNA TGTGCCAGCAGCTTATCCAGGGATAAGGGCGGGGACACCTTC. The encoded protein is CASSLSRDKGGDTF.

The rearrangement uses TRBV29-1 and TRBJ1-2, with TRBD1 as a possible D gene (5 bases). CDR1 and CDR2 (germline): SQVTM, ANQGSEA. V was trimmed by 7 bases and J by 8 bases, leaving 20 bases between them. This CDR3 region has 13 residues. The CDR3 loop reads CSAIDQGGGGYTF. DNA for the CDR3: TGCAGCGCCATCGACCAGGGAGGAGGAGGCTACACCTTC.

This chain's CDR3 is CASSSLTGSLRGNTIYF. DNA for the CDR3: TGTGCCAGCAGCTCTTTAACAGGATCCCTGCGGGGAAACACCATATATTTT. This chain connects TRBV28 to TRBJ1-3, with D possibly TRBD1 on 5 matching bases. With 6 bases removed from V and 4 bases from J, the gap between germline ends came to 22 bases. The CDR3 contains 17 residues. The germline V gene has CDR1 MDHEN and CDR2 SYDVKM.

The chain is built from TRBV6-4 and TRBJ2-3; TRBD1 might be the D (6 bases). From germline, CDR1 is MRHNA and CDR2 SNTAGT. This CDR3 comprises 14 residues. V was cut by 3 bases and J by 2 bases, with 9 bases left in between. The CDR3 region has the DNA TGTGCCAGCAGTGAGGGGGCCCCCACAGATACGCAGTATTTT. Its protein product is CASSEGAPTDTQYF.

The V and J genes are TRBV28 and TRBJ1-5; unclear D gene. This CDR3 comprises 15 residues. Germline loops: CDR1 MDHEN, CDR2 SYDVKM. The V gene lost 7 bases and the J gene lost 4 bases, with 17 bases spanning the gap. The CDR3 sequence: CASIQRLEGNQPQHF. In DNA form, the CDR3 reads TGTGCCAGCATTCAGAGATTAGAGGGAAATCAGCCCCAGCATTTT.

This chain connects TRBV7-8 to TRBJ1-4, with D tentatively TRBD1 (5 bases). This CDR3 is 15 amino acids long. Germline CDR1 and CDR2: SGHVS and FQNEAQ. V was trimmed by 3 bases and J by 5 bases, leaving 13 bases between them. The CDR3 DNA reads TGTGCCAGCAGCTTGACCCAGGGTGACAATGAAAAACTGTTTTTT. Translating gives CASSLTQGDNEKLFF.

V is TRBV5-1 and J is TRBJ2-2; D gene uncertain. V was cut by 4 bases and J by 7 bases, with 14 bases left in between. Germline lookup yields CDR1 SGHRS and CDR2 YFSETQ. The CDR3 spans 14 residues. CDR3 sequence: CASSAIFTIGELFF. The CDR3 DNA follows: TGCGCCAGCAGCGCCATATTTACAATCGGGGAGCTGTTTTTT. The full variable domain, its missing parts supplied by reference TRBV5-1 and TRBJ2-2, is KAGVTQTPRYLIKTRGQQVTLSCSPISGHRSVSWYQQTPGQGLQFLFEYFSETQRNKGNFPGRFSGRQFSNSRSEMNVSTLELGDSALYLCASSAIFTIGELFFGEGSRLTVL.

The chain recombines TRBV2 with TRBJ2-5, with 7 nucleotides matching TRBD1. The DNA end is a closer match to TRBJ2-7, so the J assignment may be wrong. The CDR3 runs 14 residues. Germline CDR1 and CDR2: SNHLY and FYNNEI. The CDR3 coding sequence is TGTGCCAGCGACAGGGTTGCAGAGTCTGCCGAGCAGTACTTC. The encoded protein is CASDRVAESAEQYF.

The chain links TRBV10-3 to TRBJ2-1, with D possibly being TRBD2 (6 bases). With 3 bases removed from V and 6 bases from J, the gap between germline ends came to 21 bases. The CDR3 extends over 17 amino acids. Germline V gene sequence: CDR1 ENHRY, CDR2 SYGVKD. CDR3 coding DNA: TGTGCCATCAGTGACCCGGGACTCTCGACTAAGTCCAATGAGCAGTTCTTC. This gives the protein CAISDPGLSTKSNEQFF.

This sequence joins TRBV28 and TRBJ2-5; 11 bases match TRBD2. TRBJ2-7 explains the end of the DNA better; the J call may be wrong. The length of the CDR3 is 15 residues. Germline V lookup: CDR1 MDHEN, CDR2 SYDVKM. CDR3 residues: CASSPGASGRSEQYF. The CDR3 region has the DNA TGTGCCAGCAGTCCCGGGGCTAGCGGGAGGTCCGAGCAGTACTTC.

The chain is built from TRBV21-1 and TRBJ2-7; the tabulated D call, TRBD1, remains unverified against the DNA. TRBV21-1 is shown as a pseudogene. This CDR3 has 17 amino acids. CDR3 sequence (DNA): TGTGCCAGCAGCAAAAAATCCACAAACAGCCACGTATTCGAGCAGTACTTC. This translates into CASSKKSTNSHVFEQYF.

V and J are TRBV4-2 and TRBJ1-5, with D possibly TRBD1 on 6 matching bases. Trimming took 1 base from V and 0 from J, leaving 10 bases between them. CDR3 length: 16 amino acids. Germline values: CDR1 LGHNA, CDR2 YNFKEQ. The CDR3 coding sequence is TGTGCCAGCAGCCAAGCCGGGACATATAGCAATCAGCCCCAGCATTTT. Its translation is CASSQAGTYSNQPQHF.

The chain has TRBV6-6 and TRBJ1-2, with D possibly being TRBD1 (5 bases). The CDR3 is made up of 13 amino acids. Germline V gene sequence: CDR1 MNHNY, CDR2 SVGAGI (reference sequence). V lost 4 bases and J 8 bases, leaving 14 bases between the germline ends. The CDR3 protein is CASSSAGNRGYTF. The CDR3 DNA reads TGTGCCAGCAGTTCCGCAGGGAATCGGGGCTACACCTTC.

The chain uses TRBV4-1 and TRBJ2-1; 8 bases line up with TRBD2. The length of the CDR3 is 16 residues. Germline CDR1 and CDR2: MGHRA and YSYEKL. The trim removed 1 base at V and 8 bases at J, leaving 10 bases unmatched. CDR3 in DNA: TGCGCCAGCAGCCAAGTTTTCGTGACTAGCGAGCATGAGCAGTTCTTC. Protein: CASSQVFVTSEHEQFF.

The V gene is TRBV25-1, the J gene TRBJ2-7; 12 bases fit TRBD2. The CDR3 sequence is 16 residues long. Trimming cost V 4 bases and J 7 bases; bases outside gene matches: 11. Germline CDR1 MGHDK, CDR2 SYGVNS. The CDR3 nucleotides are TGTGCCAGCAGTGGATTGACTAGCGGGAGTTTTGGTGAGCAGTACTTC. Translating it yields CASSGLTSGSFGEQYF.

Details on this clone: One end of the junction fails to match germline, which may point to a read error. In the same sample, other DNA sequences code for this CDR3. This sequence joins TRBV10-1 and TRBJ1-1; 8 bases line up with TRBD1. CDR1 and CDR2 from the germline V gene are WNHNN and SYGVQD (reference sequence). The length of the CDR3 is 13 residues. The CDR3 spells CASTGQGSAEAFF. CDR3 coding DNA: TGCGCCAGCACCGGACAGGGAAGCGCTGAGGCTTTCTTT.

The gene calls are TRBV10-3 and TRBJ2-3, with D possibly matching TRBD2 (6 bases). Germline CDR1 and CDR2: ENHRY and SYGVKD. V was pared by 6 bases and J by 0 bases, with 22 bases between. The CDR3 is 18 amino acids. CDR3 amino acids: CAISPNLLREASTDTQYF. The CDR3 bases are TGTGCCATCAGCCCCAACCTCTTGCGGGAAGCTAGCACAGATACGCAGTATTTT.

V is TRBV28 and J is TRBJ1-5, with TRBD1 matching over 7 bases. Germline V gene lookup returns CDR1 MDHEN and CDR2 SYDVKM. Unmatched junction bases numbered 8, after V lost 8 bases and J lost 1 base. The CDR3 has 15 amino acids. CDR3: CASEGARASNQPQHF. CDR3 coding DNA: TGTGCCAGCGAGGGGGCCCGTGCCAGCAATCAGCCCCAGCATTTT.

V gene TRBV5-1 combines with J gene TRBJ2-1, with 11 bases fitting TRBD2. V shed 4 bases, J shed 14 bases, and the junction held 14 bases outside the gene matches. The CDR3 is made up of 15 amino acids. Per the germline V gene, CDR1 is SGHRS and CDR2 is YFSETQ. The CDR3 bases are TGCGCCAGCAGCCAGGGACTAGCGGAGCTTAGAACGGAGTTCTTC. Its translation: CASSQGLAELRTEFF.

The rearrangement uses TRBV9 and TRBJ1-1; D might be TRBD1 (5 bases). The V end lost 0 bases, the J end lost 1 base, and 10 bases lay between the germline ends. This CDR3 comprises 15 residues. Germline V gives CDR1 SGDLS, CDR2 YYNGEE. As DNA, the CDR3 is TGTGCCAGCAGCGTAGGGGGGGATCGGAACACTGAAGCTTTCTTT. It encodes CASSVGGDRNTEAFF. The full variable domain, its missing parts supplied by reference TRBV9 and TRBJ1-1, is DSGVTQTPKHLITATGQRVTLRCSPRSGDLSVYWYQQSLDQGLQFLIQYYNGEERAKGNILERFSAQQFPDLHSELNLSSLELGDSALYFCASSVGGDRNTEAFFGQGTRLTVV.

The table lists this clone with a few counts. The chain uses TRBV9 and TRBJ1-1; D remains ambiguous. The CDR3 length is 14 residues. Trimming removed 0 bases from V and 3 bases from J, with 9 bases in between. Germline V gives CDR1 SGDLS, CDR2 YYNGEE. Here the CDR3 DNA reads TGTGCCAGCAGCGTAGCTTCAGCGTACACTGAAGCTTTCTTT. Its protein product is CASSVASAYTEAFF.

The chain links TRBV7-9 to TRBJ1-2; 9 positions match TRBD1. The trim removed 6 bases at V and 7 bases at J, leaving 3 bases unmatched. CDR1 is SEHNR, CDR2 FQNEAQ, per germline (reference sequence). The CDR3 sequence is 12 residues long. CDR3 sequence: CASRRDRVGYTF. As DNA, the CDR3 is TGTGCCAGCAGAAGGGACAGGGTTGGCTACACCTTC.